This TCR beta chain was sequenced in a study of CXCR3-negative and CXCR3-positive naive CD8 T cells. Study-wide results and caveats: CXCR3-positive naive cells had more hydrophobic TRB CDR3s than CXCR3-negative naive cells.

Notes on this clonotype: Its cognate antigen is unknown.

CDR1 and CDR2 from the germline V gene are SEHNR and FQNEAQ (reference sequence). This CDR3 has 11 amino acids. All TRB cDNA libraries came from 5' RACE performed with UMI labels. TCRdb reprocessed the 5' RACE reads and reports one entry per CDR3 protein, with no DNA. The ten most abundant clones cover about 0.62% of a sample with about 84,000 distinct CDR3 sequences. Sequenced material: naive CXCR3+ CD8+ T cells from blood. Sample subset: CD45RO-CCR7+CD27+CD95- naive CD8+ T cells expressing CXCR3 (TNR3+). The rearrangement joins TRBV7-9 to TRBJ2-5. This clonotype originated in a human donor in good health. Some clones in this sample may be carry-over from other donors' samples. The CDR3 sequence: CASSEEETQYF.